These T cell receptor beta chains were read from a single sample in a study of T cell responses to AZD1222 COVID-19 vaccine. Sequencing was performed with immunoSEQ multiplex PCR; in TCRdb, only in-frame clones are kept and a portion is missing. The table includes around 120,000 clones, roughly 85% detected once. The starting material was peripheral blood, obtained on day 0 of AZD1222 vaccination. The receptors were sampled from an adult in good health. The CDR3 runs from the conserved cysteine through the conserved F or W.

CASSELAGADTQYF TRBV6-4
CASSTSGRPTYEQYF TRBV19
CASSKGDRVKGYTF TRBV21-1
CASSLGPSGANVLTF TRBV7-9
CASSLGAPPLHF TRBV7-9
CASSYSPGRVNEQFF TRBV7-2
CASSLERQSTYGYTF TRBV5-1
CASSPSSVRNEKLFF TRBV4-1
CASSLEVTGTYEQYF TRBV7-2
CASSPAGVSTDTQYF TRBV18
CASSPFPGQASTEAFF TRBV18
CAWSVPGGYGYTF TRBV30
CASSLASGSLSGNTIYF TRBV7-8
CASSSTAAQYF TRBV11-2
CASSLVTLVVDTQYF TRBV7-8
CASTYSAGANVLTF TRBV9
CASSLSSLGGGYTF TRBV27
CASSLRTGAEAFF TRBV7-9
CASSPRGITSTDTQYF TRBV19
CASSSGQGALNTEAFF TRBV18
CASSEDRGGNQPQHF TRBV6-1
CASSLRRARRETQYF TRBV5-1